These 12 T cell receptor beta chains came from one sample sequenced in a study of control samples from healthy donors and cancer patients. TCRdb keeps only in-frame clones here, not all; method: immunoSEQ multiplex PCR. The repertoire holds about 140,000 clones, with more than 85% as singletons. Input material: blood. The receptor source for this set is a woman in her twenties or thirties in good health.

V usage is TRBV25-1 and J usage is TRBJ2-3; the D is unclear. Trimming cost V 4 bases and J 5 bases, with 4 bases left between them. The CDR3 is 11 amino acids. CDR1 is MGHDK and CDR2 is SYGVNS in the germline V gene. The CDR3 protein is CASSVVDTQYF. CDR3 sequence (DNA): TGTGCCAGCAGTGTCGTAGATACGCAGTATTTT.

The CDR3 reads CASSVFSNTEAFF. CDR3 DNA sequence: TGTGCCAGCAGCGTATTTTCGAACACTGAAGCTTTCTTT. V is TRBV9 and J is TRBJ1-1; D gene uncertain. CDR3 length: 13 residues. Deletions cut 1 base from V and 1 base from J, with 5 bases between. Germline V gives CDR1 SGDLS, CDR2 YYNGEE. Complete variable domain (other parts from reference TRBV9 and TRBJ1-1): DSGVTQTPKHLITATGQRVTLRCSPRSGDLSVYWYQQSLDQGLQFLIQYYNGEERAKGNILERFSAQQFPDLHSELNLSSLELGDSALYFCASSVFSNTEAFFGQGTRLTVV.

The chain uses TRBV5-4 and TRBJ2-7; maybe TRBD2 (5 bases). V dropped 5 bases and J dropped 5 bases, with 20 bases sitting between them. Germline V CDR1 and CDR2: SGHNT, YYREEE (reference sequence). The CDR3 is 15 amino acids. CDR3 bases: TGTGCCAGCAGGTCACCTTCCGGAGCGGAGAACGAGCAGTACTTC. Protein product: CASRSPSGAENEQYF.

This rearrangement joins TRBV5-6 to TRBJ1-2, with TRBD1 as a possible D gene (6 bases). Germline CDR1 is SGHDT and CDR2 is YYEEEE. The V and J ends lost 6 bases and 4 bases respectively, with 13 bases between them. This CDR3 comprises 13 residues. For the CDR3, the DNA is TGTGCCAGCAAGACAGGAGGACTCTATGGCTACACCTTC. It encodes CASKTGGLYGYTF.

Only a few counts were recorded for this clone. The sample carries other DNA sequences with the same CDR3. The CDR3, as DNA: TGTGCCAGCAGTGGACTAGCGGGAGGGAATGAGCAGTTCTTC. It encodes CASSGLAGGNEQFF. The chain links TRBV6-4 to TRBJ2-1; 14 bases line up with TRBD2. Unmatched junction bases numbered 0, after V lost 4 bases and J lost 7 bases. Germline V gene sequence: CDR1 MRHNA, CDR2 SNTAGT. This CDR3 has 14 residues.

This chain connects TRBV28 to TRBJ1-6, with D possibly being TRBD1 (5 bases). Germline CDR1 MDHEN, CDR2 SYDVKM. V was cut by 7 bases and J by 4 bases, with 14 bases left in between. The CDR3 sequence is 15 residues long. Here the CDR3 DNA reads TGTGCCAGCACAGAGGGGCAGGGATATAATTCACCCCTCCACTTT. This translates into CASTEGQGYNSPLHF.

The chain employs TRBV4-2 and TRBJ2-5; TRBD2 matches 7 bases. Germline CDR1 and CDR2: LGHNA and YNFKEQ. The CDR3 is 14 residues long. V lost 0 bases to trimming and J lost 5 bases; unmatched junction nucleotides: 3. The CDR3 DNA follows: TGTGCCAGCAGCCAAGATCGGGGAGGGGAGACCCAGTACTTC. This codes for CASSQDRGGETQYF.

This clone was detected once. CDR3: CASSEARRGLAFF. In nucleotides, the CDR3 is TGTGCCAGCAGTGAGGCTCGGAGGGGCTTAGCTTTCTTT. V gene TRBV6-1 combines with J gene TRBJ1-1, with D possibly being TRBD1 (5 bases). CDR1 is MNHNS, CDR2 SASEGT, per germline. Trimming took off 3 bases at V and 10 bases at J, with 15 bases between the two ends. The CDR3 has 13 amino acids.

This clone was detected once. The chain has TRBV5-6 and TRBJ2-4; perhaps TRBD1 as D (6 bases). Trimming took 2 bases from V and 0 from J, leaving 12 bases between them. Germline CDR1 SGHDT, CDR2 YYEEEE. This CDR3 has 16 residues. CDR3 sequence: CASSFRDIQAKNIQYF. DNA for the CDR3: TGTGCCAGCAGCTTCCGGGACATTCAAGCCAAAAACATTCAGTACTTC.

The chain has TRBV30 and TRBJ1-2; possible D gene TRBD1, 5 bases. The V gene lost 2 bases and the J gene lost 4 bases, with 8 bases spanning the gap. Germline values: CDR1 GTSNPN, CDR2 SVGIG (reference sequence). The CDR3 loop spans 12 amino acids. CDR3 bases: TGTGCCTGGAGTCTGGGGGGCTATGGCTACACCTTC. This gives the protein CAWSLGGYGYTF.

The chain employs TRBV11-3 and TRBJ2-2; D possibly matches TRBD1 or TRBD2 (5 bases each). CDR3 size: 19 residues. V was clipped by 5 bases and J by 1 base, with 23 bases between them. CDR1 and CDR2 (germline): SGHNT, YENEEA. CDR3 in amino acids: CASSAWGMAGKMNTGELFF. The CDR3 region has the DNA TGTGCCAGCAGCGCTTGGGGGATGGCCGGAAAAATGAACACCGGGGAGCTGTTTTTT. Combining the CDR3 with reference TRBV11-3 and TRBJ2-2 gives the whole variable domain EAGVVQSPRYKIIEKKQPVAFWCNPISGHNTLYWYLQNLGQGPELLIRYENEEAVDDSQLPKDRFSAERLKGVDSTLKIQPAELGDSAVYLCASSAWGMAGKMNTGELFFGEGSRLTVL.

The chain joins TRBV29-1 to TRBJ2-3, with D perhaps being TRBD1 or TRBD2 (6 bases each). V was clipped by 1 base and J by 7 bases, with 15 bases between them. The CDR3 consists of 14 residues. Germline CDR1 and CDR2: SQVTM and ANQGSEA. As DNA, the CDR3 is TGCAGCGTTGAAGTTGGGGGGCGCGGGAATACGCAGTATTTT. Translating gives CSVEVGGRGNTQYF.